A single sample is the source of the 25 T cell receptor beta chains below, sequenced in a study of OX40 agonist ivuxolimab in advanced cancers. The method was immunoSEQ multiplex PCR; TCRdb's version includes in-frame clones alone and lacks a portion of them. There are over 60,000 clones in the sample; approximately 90% occur only once, and more than 0.3% lies in the top ten. This specimen was CD4+ or CD8+ T cells sorted from blood, taken in a trial of the OX40 agonist ivuxolimab. Receptors originate from an adult with an advanced solid tumor such as melanoma, head and neck, liver or kidney cancer.

This sequence joins TRBV6-5 and TRBJ2-7; 10 bases agree with TRBD2. The CDR3 has 15 residues. Germline V lookup: CDR1 MNHEY, CDR2 SVGAGI. Trimming took 4 bases from V and 7 from J; bases not matched to a gene: 10. CDR3 bases: TGTGCCAGCAGTTCCATGCTAGCGGGAGTGGGTGAGCAGTACTTC. This gives the protein CASSSMLAGVGEQYF.

The chain is built from TRBV7-2 and TRBJ2-3; TRBD2 might be the D (5 bases). This CDR3 is 14 amino acids long. Looked up from germline, CDR1 is SGHTA and CDR2 is FQGNSA. The V end was cut by 6 bases, the J end by 2 bases, with 12 bases between. This CDR3 is CASSHGLNTDTQYF. The CDR3 nucleotides read TGTGCCAGCAGTCACGGACTGAACACAGATACGCAGTATTTT.

The V and J genes are TRBV29-1 and TRBJ2-7, with D possibly being TRBD2 (6 bases). CDR1 SQVTM and CDR2 ANQGSEA come from the germline V gene. V lost 5 bases to trimming and J lost 0 bases, with 11 bases between them. The CDR3 covers 13 residues. The CDR3 is CSVRDWNSYEQYF. The CDR3 DNA reads as TGCAGCGTTAGGGACTGGAACTCCTACGAGCAGTACTTC.

The CDR3 spells CASSLLVGSQAGNYGYTF. The CDR3 bases are TGTGCCAGCAGTTTATTGGTGGGATCCCAAGCGGGGAACTATGGCTACACCTTC. J is TRBJ1-2 and V is TRBV28; D is unclear. Germline V CDR1 and CDR2: MDHEN, SYDVKM. CDR3 length: 18 amino acids. Deletions cut 1 base from V and 2 bases from J, with 20 bases between.

The chain employs TRBV2 and TRBJ2-7; no reliable D call. Germline V gene lookup returns CDR1 SNHLY and CDR2 FYNNEI. The CDR3 has 15 amino acids. Trimming left V 4 bases short and J 2 bases short, with 15 bases between. The CDR3 sequence is CASSAAGPAPYEQYF. CDR3 DNA: TGTGCCAGCAGTGCCGCCGGCCCGGCTCCCTACGAGCAGTACTTC.

The chain carries TRBV10-3 and TRBJ1-5, with a weak D call TRBD1 (5 bases). V lost 0 bases and J lost 7, with 10 bases in between. CDR1 is ENHRY and CDR2 is SYGVKD in the germline V gene. The CDR3 totals 14 residues. The CDR3 DNA reads as TGTGCCATCAGTGAGTCGCAGGGTCCCCAGCCCCAGCATTTT. Residues: CAISESQGPQPQHF.

V usage is TRBV30 and J usage is TRBJ2-3; 9 bases map to TRBD1. There are 15 residues in the CDR3. In germline, CDR1 is GTSNPN, CDR2 SVGIG (reference sequence). The V segment lost 2 bases and the J segment 6 bases; nucleotides outside the gene matches: 9. CDR3 sequence: CAWSRPTGGRDTQYF. The CDR3 coding sequence is TGTGCCTGGAGTCGCCCGACAGGGGGAAGGGATACGCAGTATTTT. Together with reference TRBV30 and TRBJ2-3, the CDR3 gives the full variable domain: SQTIHQWPATLVQPVGSPLSLECTVEGTSNPNLYWYRQAAGRGLQLLFYSVGIGQISSEVPQNLSASRPQDRQFILSSKKLLLSDSGFYLCAWSRPTGGRDTQYFGPGTRLTVL.

The chain joins TRBV5-1 to TRBJ1-5; 8 nucleotides agree with TRBD1. Trimming removed 4 bases from V and 9 bases from J; junction bases left unmatched: 12. Germline CDR1 SGHRS, CDR2 YFSETQ. CDR3 length: 15 amino acids. CDR3 bases: TGCGCCAGCAGCAGAGAGGGACAGGACAATGGGCCCCAGCATTTT. It is translated as CASSREGQDNGPQHF.

The chain carries TRBV27 and TRBJ1-3; D is possibly TRBD1 (6 bases). The length of the CDR3 is 12 residues. Trimming shortened V by 6 bases and J by 8 bases, and 11 bases separated the two germline ends. In germline, CDR1 is MNHEY, CDR2 SMNVEV (reference sequence). The CDR3 DNA sequence: TGTGCCAGCAGGGGGGCAGGGGACACCATATATTTT. It encodes CASRGAGDTIYF.

J is TRBJ2-1 and V is TRBV13, with TRBD2 identical over 10 bases. There are 13 residues in the CDR3. Germline trimming cut 9 bases from V and 8 bases from J; bases unmatched to any gene: 7. Per germline, CDR1 PRHDT and CDR2 FYEKMQ (reference sequence). The CDR3 coding sequence is TGTGCCAGTGAGCGGGAGGGCGAGGATGAGCAGTTCTTC. It encodes CASEREGEDEQFF.

The CDR3 DNA reads as TGTGCCAGCAGCTTAGCCCCCAGGGGCCAAAGCTCCTACAATGAGCAGTTCTTC. It specifies CASSLAPRGQSSYNEQFF. The chain carries TRBV7-2 and TRBJ2-1, with D perhaps TRBD1 (6 bases). The CDR3 is 18 amino acids. Germline CDR1 reads SGHTA; CDR2 reads FQGNSA. The V and J ends lost 0 bases and 0 bases respectively, with 15 bases between them.

Note on this clone: Other nucleotide sequences from this sample produce the same CDR3. V is TRBV7-9 and J is TRBJ1-1, with D tentatively TRBD1 (6 bases). CDR3 size: 15 residues. The germline V gene has CDR1 SEHNR and CDR2 FQNEAQ (reference sequence). With 5 bases removed from V and 0 bases from J, the gap between germline ends came to 13 bases. CDR3 sequence (DNA): TGTGCCAGCAGCCTACAGGGCGGGATGAACACTGAAGCTTTCTTT. Translating gives CASSLQGGMNTEAFF.

The chain employs TRBV11-2 and TRBJ2-1; TRBD2 matches 11 bases. Germline assignment: CDR1 SGHAT and CDR2 FQNNGV. The junction had 4 bases not matched to a gene; V was cut back by 5 bases and J by 4 bases. The CDR3 has 15 residues. CDR3 protein: CASSPGLAEYNEQFF. In nucleotides, the CDR3 is TGTGCCAGCAGCCCGGGACTAGCGGAATACAATGAGCAGTTCTTC.

The V and J genes are TRBV6-5 and TRBJ2-1; tentative D call: TRBD2 (6 bases). CDR1 is MNHEY and CDR2 is SVGAGI in the germline V gene. Trimming pared 7 bases from V and 4 bases from J, leaving 17 bases between. The CDR3 totals 15 residues. The CDR3 nucleotides are TGTGCCAGCAATGGCGGAGCGGCGGGGTACAATGAGCAGTTCTTC. It encodes CASNGGAAGYNEQFF.

The count of this clone is one. The chain uses TRBV7-7 and TRBJ2-2; 13 nucleotides match TRBD2. Unmatched junction bases numbered 5, after V lost 4 bases and J lost 0 bases. CDR1 SSHAT and CDR2 FNYEAQ come from the germline V gene (reference sequence). This CDR3 spans 18 amino acids. CDR3 sequence reads: CASSSGLAGVANTGELFF. In DNA, the CDR3 is TGTGCCAGCAGCTCTGGACTAGCGGGAGTGGCGAACACCGGGGAGCTGTTTTTT. The entire variable domain, with the rest obtained from reference TRBV7-7 and TRBJ2-2, is as follows: GAGVSQSPRYKVTKRGQDVTLRCDPISSHATLYWYQQALGQGPEFLTYFNYEAQPDKSGLPSDRFSAERPEGSISTLTIQRTEQRDSAMYRCASSSGLAGVANTGELFFGEGSRLTVL.

The chain employs TRBV19 and TRBJ1-2; 7 bases map to TRBD1. This CDR3 is built from 15 residues. The trim removed 2 bases at V and 8 bases at J, leaving 11 bases unmatched. Per germline, CDR1 LNHDA and CDR2 SQIVND (reference sequence). CDR3 in amino acids: CASSIIGGGGDGYTF. In DNA form, the CDR3 reads TGTGCCAGTAGTATAATAGGGGGAGGGGGCGACGGCTACACCTTC.

The chain is built from TRBV6-1 and TRBJ1-2; D call uncertain. CDR1 is MNHNS, CDR2 SASEGT, per germline. With 7 bases removed from V and 1 base from J, the gap between germline ends came to 4 bases. CDR3 length equals 11 residues. In DNA form, the CDR3 reads TGTGCCAGCACTGATAACTATGGCTACACCTTC. This translates into CASTDNYGYTF.

This chain connects TRBV14 to TRBJ1-3; D unresolved. The ends were cut back, 4 bases at V and 0 bases at J, with 10 bases in the middle. The length of the CDR3 is 15 residues. Germline CDR1 and CDR2: SGHDN and FVKESK. This CDR3 is CASSLAASSGNTIYF. CDR3 nucleotides: TGTGCCAGCAGCCTTGCGGCTAGCTCTGGAAACACCATATATTTT.

About this clone itself: The sample has other DNA sequences that encode this CDR3 too. This chain uses TRBV19 with TRBJ1-1; possibly TRBD1 for D (6 bases). CDR1 is LNHDA, CDR2 SQIVND, per germline (reference sequence). Trimming pared 3 bases from V and 5 bases from J, leaving 13 bases between. This CDR3 contains 14 residues. The CDR3 sequence is CASSIWGAGTEAFF. For the CDR3, the DNA is TGTGCCAGTAGTATTTGGGGGGCAGGTACTGAAGCTTTCTTT.

CDR3 in DNA: TGTGCCAGCAGCTTAAACTCGGGACAGGGGTACGAGCAGTACTTC. Translating gives CASSLNSGQGYEQYF. The chain employs TRBV7-2 and TRBJ2-7, with 10 bases lining up with TRBD1. Looked up from germline, CDR1 is SGHTA and CDR2 is FQGNSA. CDR3 length: 15 amino acids. J was trimmed by 4 bases and V by 2 bases; bases with no gene match: 5.

This clone was recorded once. V is TRBV21-1 and J is TRBJ2-7; no DNA check was done on the table's D call, TRBD2. TRBV21-1 is recorded as a pseudogene. The CDR3 is 15 amino acids. The CDR3 loop reads CASSKLAGGSNEQYF. The CDR3 DNA reads as TGTGCCAGCAGCAAGTTAGCGGGAGGTAGCAACGAGCAGTACTTC.

Points on this clone: The junction shows a germline mismatch at one end, possibly a read error. The gene calls are TRBV7-2 and TRBJ2-7, with 7 bases matching TRBD2. Germline-derived CDR1 and CDR2 are SGHTA and FQGNSA. There are 13 residues in the CDR3. The CDR3 nucleotides are TGTGCCAGCACCAGTAGCGGGTATATCCGGGTGGACTTC. Encoded protein: CASTSSGYIRVDF.

The chain joins TRBV10-3 to TRBJ2-1, with TRBD2 matching 10 bases. The CDR3 is made up of 16 amino acids. Germline V gives CDR1 ENHRY, CDR2 SYGVKD. J was trimmed by 7 bases and V by 7 bases; bases with no gene match: 13. The CDR3 DNA follows: TGTGCCATCAAGTCGGCGGCTAGCGGGAGTAAAAATGAGCAGTTCTTC. Translated: CAIKSAASGSKNEQFF.

This chain connects TRBV10-2 to TRBJ2-2; 11 nucleotides match TRBD2. Germline V gene sequence: CDR1 WSHSY, CDR2 SAAADI. J lost 3 bases, V lost 0 bases, and 6 bases had no gene match. There are 18 residues in the CDR3. The CDR3 nucleotides are TGCGCCAGCAGTGAGTCGGCTAGCGGGAGGTGGGACACCGGGGAGCTGTTTTTT. Translating gives CASSESASGRWDTGELFF.

The V gene is TRBV11-3, the J gene TRBJ2-3; TRBD1 aligns across 9 bases. CDR3 length: 16 amino acids. J was trimmed by 0 bases and V by 5 bases; bases with no gene match: 6. Germline values: CDR1 SGHNT, CDR2 YENEEA. The CDR3 sequence is CASSPTGQGSTDTQYF. The CDR3 region has the DNA TGTGCCAGCAGCCCCACCGGACAGGGGAGCACAGATACGCAGTATTTT.